A selection of T cell receptor beta chains follows, all from one sample in a study of blood T cell repertoires in COVID-19. Sequencing used immunoSEQ multiplex PCR; TCRdb keeps in-frame clones, though not all of them. The sample contains tens of thousands of clones, about nine tenths of which appear only once. Sequencing was done on a sample of peripheral blood. The receptors come from a woman older than 75 with active or convalescent COVID-19. Both conserved end residues are part of each CDR3. A D gene is named only where the DNA matches it firmly. Clone size appears in some rows only: once, few, many, or a class for an expanded clone.

j_call d_call v_call clone_size cdr3_nt cdr3_aa
TRBJ1-2 TRBD1 TRBV6-6 . TGTGCCAGCTCTACAGGGGGCGATGGCTACACCTTC CASSTGGDGYTF
TRBJ1-5 . TRBV6-1 . TGTGCCAGCAGTGAGATCGGAGTCAGTCAGCCCCAGCATTTT CASSEIGVSQPQHF
TRBJ1-2 TRBD1 TRBV4-1 . TGCGCCAGCAGCGGGACAGGCGAAAACTATGGCTACACCTTC CASSGTGENYGYTF
TRBJ1-6 . TRBV9 . TGTGCCAGCAGCGTAAGCGGAAGTTACAATAATTCACCCCTCCACTTT CASSVSGSYNNSPLHF
TRBJ1-2 . TRBV7-8 . TGTGCCAGCAGCTTAGGTCTTGGGGGGTCCTATGGCTACACCTTC CASSLGLGGSYGYTF
TRBJ2-1 . TRBV10-1 once TGCGCCAGCAGTGCCTATAGCGCCCAGAGCTCCTACAATGAGCAGTTCTTC CASSAYSAQSSYNEQFF
TRBJ1-1 . TRBV5-1 . TGCGCCAGCAGCTTGGGACGGGGAAACACTGAAGCTTTCTTT CASSLGRGNTEAFF
TRBJ2-6 . TRBV9 . TGTGCCAGCAGCCCCCAGGGTTCTGGGGCCAACGTCCTGACTTTC CASSPQGSGANVLTF
TRBJ1-1 . TRBV11-2 . TGTGCCAGCAGCTTACAGGGACTTATGAACACTGAAGCTTTCTTT CASSLQGLMNTEAFF
TRBJ1-5 . TRBV19 . TGTGCCACCCAACGAGGGGGAAATCAGCCCCAGCATTTT CATQRGGNQPQHF
TRBJ2-1 TRBD2 TRBV11-2 . TGTGCCAGCAGCGCCCGGTTAGCGGGGGCCGGGAATGAGCAGTTCTTC CASSARLAGAGNEQFF
TRBJ1-6 TRBD1 TRBV18 . TGTGCCAGCTCAGCGCGGACAGGGGACAATTCACCCCTCCACTTT CASSARTGDNSPLHF
TRBJ1-1 . TRBV11-2 once TGTGCCAGCAGCTTATCGGTAAGCAGGGCGAACACTGAAGCTTTCTTT CASSLSVSRANTEAFF
TRBJ2-3 . TRBV3-1/TRBV3-2 . TGTGCCAGCAATTCCGGGACAACGGGTACAGATACGCAGTATTTT CASNSGTTGTDTQYF
TRBJ2-7 TRBD1 TRBV6-2/TRBV6-3 . TGTGCCAGCAGTAACAGACAGGGGGCCAACGAGCAGTACTTC CASSNRQGANEQYF
TRBJ2-2 TRBD2 TRBV7-8 once TGTGCCAGCAGCTGGACTAGCGGGGGGGCCGGGGAGCTGTTTTTT CASSWTSGGAGELFF
TRBJ1-1 . TRBV10-3 . TGTGCCATCGGTCGCGGCAGGGGCTTGAACACTGAAGCTTTCTTT CAIGRGRGLNTEAFF
TRBJ1-6 TRBD1 TRBV4-1 . TGCGCCAGCAGCCAAAGATCCTCAGGGGGGCGTTCACCCCTCCACTTT CASSQRSSGGRSPLHF
TRBJ2-1 . TRBV23-1 . TGCGCCAGCAGTCAGCCCCGGAGGGCCGTCTGTCCTAATGAGCAGTTCTTC CASSQPRRAVCPNEQFF
TRBJ2-1 TRBD2 TRBV11-2 . TGTGCCAGCAGCTTAGGGTCTAGCGGGGGGCCTTCTTGGAATGAGCAGTTCTTC CASSLGSSGGPSWNEQFF
TRBJ1-1 . TRBV28 . TGTGCCAGCACATACAGGGTTAGGAACACTGAAGCTTTCTTT CASTYRVRNTEAFF
TRBJ1-6 TRBD1 TRBV7-9 . TGTGCCAGCAGCCGCGGGACAGGGGACAATTCACCCCTCCACTTT CASSRGTGDNSPLHF